This is a list of T cell receptor beta chains from one sample in a study of T cells in tuberculosis. TCRdb's table, derived via immunoSEQ multiplex PCR, lists solely in-frame clones and lacks some. The data hold some 41,000 clones, with roughly 94% observed a single time. Sequencing used PBMCs. These receptors were collected from a donor aged 10 to 29 with latent tuberculosis or without tuberculosis infection. Some clones in this sample may be carry-over from other donors' samples. The CDR3 runs from the conserved cysteine through the conserved F or W. D genes are given only for firm matches. Size values are once, few and many counts, or a class for expanded clones, and some rows have none.

V gene,J gene,D gene,clone size,CDR3 DNA,CDR3 protein
TRBV4-2,TRBJ2-7,NA,NA,TGTGCCAGCTCCCAGAGGGGGGGGTTTTACGAGCAGTACTTC,CASSQRGGFYEQYF
TRBV18,TRBJ2-1,TRBD1,NA,TGTGCCAGCTCACTTCTCCCGGGACAGGGTAATGAGCAGTTCTTC,CASSLLPGQGNEQFF
TRBV30,TRBJ2-1,TRBD2,NA,TGTGCCTGGAGTTTTCAGCGGGAGGTAGGAAGGACCTACAATGAGCAGTTCTTC,CAWSFQREVGRTYNEQFF
TRBV7-3,TRBJ2-3,NA,NA,TGTGCCAGCAGCTTACAGTACCCAGATACGCAGTATTTT,CASSLQYPDTQYF
TRBV2,TRBJ1-4,TRBD1,NA,TGTGCCAGCAGCGAATGGACAGGGTCTAATGAAAAACTGTTTTTT,CASSEWTGSNEKLFF
TRBV27,TRBJ1-1,TRBD1,NA,TGTGCCAGCTGGGACAGGGAGGACACTGAAGCTTTCTTT,CASWDREDTEAFF
TRBV7-9,TRBJ2-7,TRBD1,NA,TGTGCCAGCAGCTTAGCCCGGACAGGAGCCTACGAGCAGTACTTC,CASSLARTGAYEQYF
TRBV11-2,TRBJ2-3,NA,NA,TGTGCCAGCAGCTTGGGGGACTGGGGATCGGATACGCAGTATTTT,CASSLGDWGSDTQYF
TRBV9,TRBJ2-7,TRBD2,NA,TGTGCCAGCAGCGTAGCTAGCGGGAGCAACGAGCAGTACTTC,CASSVASGSNEQYF
TRBV4-3,TRBJ2-3,NA,NA,TGCGCCAGCAGCCAAGATAGCGTTAGCACAGATACGCAGTATTTT,CASSQDSVSTDTQYF
TRBV11-3,TRBJ2-7,NA,NA,TGTGCCAGCAGCTTAGACACTTACGAGCAGTACTTC,CASSLDTYEQYF
TRBV28,TRBJ1-3,NA,once,TGTGCCAGCAGTTTCGAGGGTATTTTGACATATTCGGGAAACACCATATATTTT,CASSFEGILTYSGNTIYF
TRBV28,TRBJ2-5,NA,once,TGTGCCAGCAGTTTGTTAGCGACACAAGAGACCCAGTACTTC,CASSLLATQETQYF
TRBV5-1,TRBJ2-1,NA,NA,TGCGCCAGCAGCTTGGTCCGGGGAAGCGTAAATGAGCAGTTCTTC,CASSLVRGSVNEQFF
TRBV4-3,TRBJ1-4,TRBD1,NA,TGCGCCAGCAGCCGCTCGACAGGGCTCGGGTTTGCTACTAATGAAAAACTGTTTTTT,CASSRSTGLGFATNEKLFF
TRBV19,TRBJ2-7,NA,NA,TGTGCCAGTAGTATAGTAGGAGACTACGAGCAGTACTTC,CASSIVGDYEQYF
TRBV7-3,TRBJ2-1,TRBD2,NA,TGTGCCAGCAGCCCATCGTTTCTAACTAGCGGGAGTAGGAATGAGCAGTTCTTC,CASSPSFLTSGSRNEQFF
TRBV5-5,TRBJ2-2,NA,NA,TGTGCCAGCAGCGGAATCGGACAGAAGAACACCGGGGAGCTGTTTTTT,CASSGIGQKNTGELFF
TRBV7-6,TRBJ2-1,TRBD2,NA,TGTGCCAGCAGCATTAGCGGGAGCTCCTACAATGAGCAGTTCTTC,CASSISGSSYNEQFF
TRBV5-6,TRBJ1-1,NA,NA,TGTGCCAGCAGCTTGGGTTTGTGGGCGTCAGTCGTAGCTTTCTTT,CASSLGLWASVVAFF
TRBV7-2,TRBJ1-1,NA,once,TGTGCCAGCGCCCTACAGGGGAACACTGAAGCTTTCTTT,CASALQGNTEAFF
TRBV5-1,TRBJ2-7,NA,NA,TGCGCCAGCAGCTTGGGTCCCTACTACGAGCAGTACTTC,CASSLGPYYEQYF
TRBV5-6,TRBJ1-1,NA,NA,TGTGCCAGCAGCTTGGCGTGGGGGGGCACTGAAGCTTTCTTT,CASSLAWGGTEAFF
TRBV2,TRBJ2-7,NA,NA,TGTGCCAGCAGTGCAGGGCCATTGTCCTACGAGCAGTACTTC,CASSAGPLSYEQYF
TRBV29-1,TRBJ1-4,TRBD1,NA,TGCAGTCGACAGGGGAGGAATGAAAAACTGTTTTTT,CSRQGRNEKLFF
TRBV4-1,TRBJ2-3,NA,NA,TGCGCCAGCAGCCAAGATTGGAGGTGGGGCACAGATACGCAGTATTTT,CASSQDWRWGTDTQYF
TRBV30,TRBJ2-5,NA,NA,TGTGCCTGGAGTGTCCGGGAGACCCAGTACTTC,CAWSVRETQYF
TRBV19,TRBJ2-7,NA,NA,TGTGCCAGTAGCCTAGTCCCGGGCTACGAGCAGTACTTC,CASSLVPGYEQYF
TRBV9,TRBJ2-1,TRBD2,NA,TGTGCCAGCAGCCCGGGTTTGCGGGAGTACAATGAGCAGTTCTTC,CASSPGLREYNEQFF
TRBV7-3,TRBJ2-1,TRBD2,NA,TGTGCCAGCAGCCTCAGCGGGAGAAGCTCCTACAATGAGCAGTTCTTC,CASSLSGRSSYNEQFF
TRBV5-1,TRBJ2-7,TRBD2,NA,TGCGCCAGCAGCTTGGTTGGGGGGGTAACCTACGAGCAGTACTTC,CASSLVGGVTYEQYF
TRBV7-9,TRBJ2-3,TRBD2,once,TGTGCCAGCAGTACTAGCGGGATAAGCACAGATACGCAGTATTTT,CASSTSGISTDTQYF
TRBV4-1,TRBJ2-3,TRBD2,NA,TGCGCCAGCAGCCAAGATTCAGCGGGAGGGCCGATTGATACGCAGTATTTT,CASSQDSAGGPIDTQYF
TRBV7-3,TRBJ2-1,TRBD2,few,TGTGCCAGCAGCTCCCCGGGAGGGCCGAATGAGCAGTTCTTC,CASSSPGGPNEQFF
TRBV15,TRBJ1-5,NA,NA,TGTGCCACCAGCAGAGATGCTATTCCGAGCAATCAGCCCCAGCATTTT,CATSRDAIPSNQPQHF
TRBV19,TRBJ1-1,NA,NA,TGTGCCAGTAGTATTGGCGGGGGGACTGAAGCTTTCTTT,CASSIGGGTEAFF
TRBV27,TRBJ2-7,TRBD1,NA,TGTGCCAGCAGTGACAGGGGGGATGGGGAGCAGTACTTC,CASSDRGDGEQYF
TRBV11-1,TRBJ2-7,NA,NA,TGTGCCAGCAGCTCGACAGCAACCTACTACGAGCAGTACTTC,CASSSTATYYEQYF
TRBV27,TRBJ2-1,NA,once,TGTGCCAGCAGTCCCCGGGACTTCGCGAGCTCCTACAATGAGCAGTTCTTC,CASSPRDFASSYNEQFF
TRBV19,TRBJ2-1,NA,NA,TGTGCCAGTAGTATAGATCGCGGCAGCCCCAATGAGCAGTTCTTC,CASSIDRGSPNEQFF
TRBV19,TRBJ1-5,NA,NA,TGTGCCAGTAGTATTCGACGACTCAGGGATGATCAGCCCCAGCATTTT,CASSIRRLRDDQPQHF
TRBV2,TRBJ2-7,NA,NA,TGTGCCACCACACTATCCGAGAGCTCCTACGAGCAGTACTTC,CATTLSESSYEQYF
TRBV5-1,TRBJ1-1,TRBD1,NA,TGCGCCAGCAGCTGGACAGGGGGTTCCACTGAAGCTTTCTTT,CASSWTGGSTEAFF
TRBV5-1,TRBJ1-5,TRBD1,NA,TGCGCCAGCAGACCCACAGGGGGGAGCAATCAGCCCCAGCATTTT,CASRPTGGSNQPQHF
TRBV7-2,TRBJ2-7,NA,NA,TGTGCCAGCAGCTTAGTGGCCTCCTACGAGCAGTACTTC,CASSLVASYEQYF
TRBV7-2,TRBJ2-1,TRBD2,NA,TGTGCCAGCAGCCCGCTGACTAGCGGGGCATTAGGAGAGCAGTTCTTC,CASSPLTSGALGEQFF
TRBV25-1,TRBJ2-1,NA,NA,TGTGCCAGCAGTGTTACAGGTGAGCAGTTCTTC,CASSVTGEQFF
TRBV21-1,TRBJ2-7,NA,few,TGTGCCAGCAGCAAAGTTTCGGGCAGGGCCCTCCACGAGCAGTACTTC,CASSKVSGRALHEQYF